The entry below gives a single T cell receptor (beta chain) sequence along with its context. Its specificity is not known. Noted treatment: approximately 9-day PBMC culture with coronavirus spike peptide pools or control peptides (ViraFEST assay). TCR sequencing followed the expansion of antigen-specific T cells with peptide pools in ViraFEST. CDR1 is SEHNR and CDR2 is FQNEAQ in the germline V gene (reference sequence). The V end was cut by 9 bases, the J end by 4 bases, with 9 bases between. This CDR3 is 11 amino acids long. This entry comes from a study of vaccination and CD4 T cells after COVID-19. Study context: Timing of post-vaccine sample collection was a median roughly 70 days after dose two, with a range of 14 to 241. Cells received overlapping spike peptides from SARS-CoV-2, HCoV-NL63, HCoV-OC43 and HCoV-229E as stimulation.

With the Oncomine TCR Beta short-read assay, DNA from cultured CD4+ T cells was sequenced. TCRdb redid the calling of the PCR reads with MiXCR, one entry per CDR3 protein. Of over 15,000 distinct CDR3 sequences listed, around two fifths were seen once; the top ten hold 5% to 8%. Findings and limits, study-wide: Relatively few convalescent patients and no early post-infection timepoints were analyzed.

This TCR was recovered from a human donor who had recovered from COVID-19. The sample consisted of CD4+ T cells from blood, cultured in vitro, taken after SARS-CoV-2 vaccination. V and J are TRBV7-9 and TRBJ2-5; D is uncertain. The DNA for the CDR3 is TGTGCCAGTTCCGCCAGAGAGACCCAGTACTTC. The encoded protein is CASSARETQYF.